The sequence of this TCR beta chain was determined in a study of shared clonotypes between healthy human individuals. Every donor was a Caucasian adult from Nashville, Tennessee. Study-wide results and caveats: Blood was the sole source, and tissue repertoires probably differ.

Unsorted PBMC replicate PCRs used 300 ng DNA, around 28,000 T cell genomes. Unsorted PBMC DNA went through sequencing on ten immunoSEQ deep assay plates. Repertoires were generated with immunoSEQ multiplex PCR, while TCRdb's copy carries only in-frame clones and drops some. The sample yields approximately 500,000 clones, around 74% seen once. The V gene's germline CDR1 is GTSNPN and CDR2 SVGIG (reference sequence). This CDR3 comprises 17 residues. Losses at the gene ends were 3 bases for V and 0 bases for J; bases not matched to a gene: 9. In regard to this clone: The antigen remains unidentified.

Input material: PBMCs. The chain has TRBV30 and TRBJ1-1; 11 bases match TRBD1. The origin of this receptor is a woman in her forties in good health. Some clones in this sample may be carry-over from other donors' samples. The DNA of the CDR3 is TGTGCCTGGAGCTTGGACAGGGGGCCAACCCTGAACACTGAAGCTTTCTTT. It translates to CAWSLDRGPTLNTEAFF. The full variable domain, with the rest looked up from reference TRBV30 and TRBJ1-1, is SQTIHQWPATLVQPVGSPLSLECTVEGTSNPNLYWYRQAAGRGLQLLFYSVGIGQISSEVPQNLSASRPQDRQFILSSKKLLLSDSGFYLCAWSLDRGPTLNTEAFFGQGTRLTVV.